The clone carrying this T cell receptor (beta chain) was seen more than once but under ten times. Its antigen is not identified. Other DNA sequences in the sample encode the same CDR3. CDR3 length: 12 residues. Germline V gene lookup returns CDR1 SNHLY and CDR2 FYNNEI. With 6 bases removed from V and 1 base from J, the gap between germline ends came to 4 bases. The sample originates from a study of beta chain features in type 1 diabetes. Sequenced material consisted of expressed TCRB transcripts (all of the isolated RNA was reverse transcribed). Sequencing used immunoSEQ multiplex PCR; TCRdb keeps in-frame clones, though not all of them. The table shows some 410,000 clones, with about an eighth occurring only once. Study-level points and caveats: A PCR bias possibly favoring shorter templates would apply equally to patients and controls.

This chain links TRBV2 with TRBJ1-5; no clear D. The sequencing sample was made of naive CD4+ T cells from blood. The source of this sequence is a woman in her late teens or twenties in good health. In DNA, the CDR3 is TGTGCCAGCAGAGACAGCAATCAGCCCCAGCATTTT. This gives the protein CASRDSNQPQHF.